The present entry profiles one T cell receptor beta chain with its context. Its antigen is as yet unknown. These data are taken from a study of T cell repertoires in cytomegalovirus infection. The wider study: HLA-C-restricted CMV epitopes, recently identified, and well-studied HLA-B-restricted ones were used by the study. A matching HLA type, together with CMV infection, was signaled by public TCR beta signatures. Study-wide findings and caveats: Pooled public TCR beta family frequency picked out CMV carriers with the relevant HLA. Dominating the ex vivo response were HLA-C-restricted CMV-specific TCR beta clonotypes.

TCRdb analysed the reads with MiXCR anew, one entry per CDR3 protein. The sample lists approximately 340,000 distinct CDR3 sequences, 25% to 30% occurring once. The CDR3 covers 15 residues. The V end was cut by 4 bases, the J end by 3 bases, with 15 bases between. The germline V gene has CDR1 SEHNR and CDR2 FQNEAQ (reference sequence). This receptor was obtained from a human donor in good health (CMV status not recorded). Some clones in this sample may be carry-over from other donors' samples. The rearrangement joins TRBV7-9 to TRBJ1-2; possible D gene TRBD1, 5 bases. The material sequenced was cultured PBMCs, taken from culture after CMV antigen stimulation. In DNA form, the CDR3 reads TGTGCCAGCAGCTCGCGTGGGGGGGACGACTATGGCTACACCTTC. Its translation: CASSSRGGDDYGYTF.